This entry describes one T cell receptor beta chain. The antigen this receptor binds is unknown. Nothing much larger sits one base from this clone, and base qualities are not available. Relative to germline, V is missing 1 base and J is missing 4 bases, with 4 bases of the junction outside any gene match. Based on the germline V gene (reference sequence), the CDR1 and CDR2 sequences are LNHNV and YYDKDF. The CDR3 holds 15 amino acids from the cysteine to the phenylalanine. Only the CDR3 portion is preserved as DNA: 45 bases, with reading frame beginning at the first base. The data stem from a study of T cell changes during pregnancy in multiple sclerosis (dated by TCRdb to between 2017 and 2020). In the study overall: Changes in the T cell repertoire over the course of pregnancy were examined in this study in women with multiple sclerosis.

The library was generated by the immunoSEQ multiplex PCR assay. TCRdb carries this immuneACCESS record with in-frame sequences only. Its versions omit some clonotypes, under half of them owing to an unresolved V gene in the studies checked, with the rest unexplained. Recorded for this sample are more than 55,000 clones; approximately 90% of them occurred a single time. Jointly, the top ten make up 1.6% of the sample. The input for sequencing was peripheral blood, taken in the first trimester of pregnancy. The rearranged segments are TRBV15 and TRBJ2-7, and TRBD2 matches 10 of the central bases. This TCR was recovered from a female donor in good health, enrolled as a control in a pregnancy study. The CDR3 corresponds to CATSRASGSGYEQYF. The nucleotide sequence reads TGTGCCACCAGCAGAGCTAGCGGGAGTGGGTACGAGCAGTACTTC.